The clone carrying this T cell receptor beta chain was seen more than once but under ten times. Sequenced by immunoSEQ multiplex PCR; TCRdb stores in-frame clones only, minus some. The table lists some 120,000 clones, more than 70% of them singletons, with around 3% in the top ten. CDR1 is KGHDR, CDR2 SFDVKD, per germline. There are 16 residues in the CDR3. After removal of 5 bases from V and 6 bases from J, the junction contained 8 bases not matched to a gene. These data belong to a study of control samples from healthy donors and cancer patients. The receptor was derived from a man aged 55-75 years in good health. The rearrangement links TRBV24-1 to TRBJ2-2, with 10 bases matching TRBD1. Sequencing used blood. CDR3 sequence reads: CATSAGDRGGAGELFF. Here the CDR3 DNA reads TGTGCCACCAGTGCCGGGGACAGGGGTGGAGCCGGGGAGCTGTTTTTT.